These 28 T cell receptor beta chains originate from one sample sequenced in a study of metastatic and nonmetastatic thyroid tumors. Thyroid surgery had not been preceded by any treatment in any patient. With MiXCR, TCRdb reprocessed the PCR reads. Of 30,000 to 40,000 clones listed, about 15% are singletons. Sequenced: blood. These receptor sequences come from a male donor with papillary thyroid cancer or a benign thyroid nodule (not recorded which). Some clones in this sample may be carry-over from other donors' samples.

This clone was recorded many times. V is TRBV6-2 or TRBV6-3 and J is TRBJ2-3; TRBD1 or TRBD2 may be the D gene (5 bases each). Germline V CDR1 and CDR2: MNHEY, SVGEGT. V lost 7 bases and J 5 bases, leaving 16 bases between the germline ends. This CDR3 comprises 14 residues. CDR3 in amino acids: CASKGPLAGDTQYF. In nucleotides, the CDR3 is TGTGCCAGCAAGGGACCCCTCGCGGGAGATACGCAGTATTTT.

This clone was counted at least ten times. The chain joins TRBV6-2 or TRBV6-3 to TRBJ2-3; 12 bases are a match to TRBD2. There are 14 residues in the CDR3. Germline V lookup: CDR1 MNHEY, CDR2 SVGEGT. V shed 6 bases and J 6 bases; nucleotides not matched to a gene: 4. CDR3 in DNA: TGTGCCAGCAGACGACTAGCGGGAGAGGATACGCAGTATTTT. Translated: CASRRLAGEDTQYF.

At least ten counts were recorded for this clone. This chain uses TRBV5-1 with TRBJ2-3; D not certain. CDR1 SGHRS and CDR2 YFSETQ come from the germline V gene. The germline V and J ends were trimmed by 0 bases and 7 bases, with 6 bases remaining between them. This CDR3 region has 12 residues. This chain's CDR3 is CASSLDINTQYF. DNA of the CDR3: TGCGCCAGCAGCTTGGACATTAATACGCAGTATTTT.

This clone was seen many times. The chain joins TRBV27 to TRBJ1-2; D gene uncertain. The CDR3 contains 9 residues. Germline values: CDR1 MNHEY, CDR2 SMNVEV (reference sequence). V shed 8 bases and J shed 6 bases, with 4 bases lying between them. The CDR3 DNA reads TGTGCCAGCGTCCATGGCTACACCTTC. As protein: CASVHGYTF.

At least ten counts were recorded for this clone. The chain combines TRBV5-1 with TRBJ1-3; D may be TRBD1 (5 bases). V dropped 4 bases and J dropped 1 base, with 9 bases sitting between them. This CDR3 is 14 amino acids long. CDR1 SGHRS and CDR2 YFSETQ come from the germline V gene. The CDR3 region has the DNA TGCGCCAGCAGCCTAGGGGTATCTGGAAACACCATATATTTT. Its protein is CASSLGVSGNTIYF.

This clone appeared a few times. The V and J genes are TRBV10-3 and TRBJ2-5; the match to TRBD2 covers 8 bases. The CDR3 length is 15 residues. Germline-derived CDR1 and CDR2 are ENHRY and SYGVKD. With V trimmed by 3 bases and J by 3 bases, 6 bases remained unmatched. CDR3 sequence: CAISDAGGAKETQYF. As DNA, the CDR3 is TGTGCCATCAGTGACGCGGGGGGAGCGAAAGAGACCCAGTACTTC.

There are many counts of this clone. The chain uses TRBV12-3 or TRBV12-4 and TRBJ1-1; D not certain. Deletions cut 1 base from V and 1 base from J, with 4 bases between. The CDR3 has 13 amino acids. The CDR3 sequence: CASSLGANTEAFF. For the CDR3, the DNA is TGTGCCAGCAGTTTAGGGGCGAACACTGAAGCTTTCTTT.

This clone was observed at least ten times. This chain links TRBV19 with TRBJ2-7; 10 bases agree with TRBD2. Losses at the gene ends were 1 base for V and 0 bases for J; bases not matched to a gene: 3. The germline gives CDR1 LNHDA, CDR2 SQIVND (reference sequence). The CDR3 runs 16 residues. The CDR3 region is CASSIATSGTSYEQYF. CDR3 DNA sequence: TGTGCCAGTAGTATAGCCACTAGCGGGACCTCCTACGAGCAGTACTTC.

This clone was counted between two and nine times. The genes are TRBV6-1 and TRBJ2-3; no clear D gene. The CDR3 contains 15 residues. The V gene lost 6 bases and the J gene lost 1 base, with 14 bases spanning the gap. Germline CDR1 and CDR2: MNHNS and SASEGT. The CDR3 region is CASRDDWSCTDTQYF. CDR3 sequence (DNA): TGTGCCAGCAGAGACGACTGGTCCTGCACAGATACGCAGTATTTT.

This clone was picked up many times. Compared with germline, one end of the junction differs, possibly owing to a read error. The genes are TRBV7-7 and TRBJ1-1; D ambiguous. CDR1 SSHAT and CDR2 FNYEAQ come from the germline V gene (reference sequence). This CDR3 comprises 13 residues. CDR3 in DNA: TGTGCTAGCAGTCTAGCGGTTGGGACTGAAGCTTTCTTT. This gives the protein CASSLAVGTEAFF.

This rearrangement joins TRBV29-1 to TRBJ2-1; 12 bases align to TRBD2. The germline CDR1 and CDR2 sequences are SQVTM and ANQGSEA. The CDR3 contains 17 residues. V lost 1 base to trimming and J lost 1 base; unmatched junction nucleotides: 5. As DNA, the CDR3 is TGCAGCGTTGAAGGACTAGCGGGGGATAGGTCCTACAATGAGCAGTTCTTC. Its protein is CSVEGLAGDRSYNEQFF.

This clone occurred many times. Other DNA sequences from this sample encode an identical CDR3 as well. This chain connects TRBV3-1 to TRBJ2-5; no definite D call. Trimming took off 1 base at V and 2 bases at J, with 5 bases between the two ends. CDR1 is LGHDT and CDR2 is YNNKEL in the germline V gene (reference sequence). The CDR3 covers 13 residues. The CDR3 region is CASSQAGQETQYF. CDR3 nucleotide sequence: TGTGCCAGCAGCCAAGCCGGGCAAGAGACCCAGTACTTC.

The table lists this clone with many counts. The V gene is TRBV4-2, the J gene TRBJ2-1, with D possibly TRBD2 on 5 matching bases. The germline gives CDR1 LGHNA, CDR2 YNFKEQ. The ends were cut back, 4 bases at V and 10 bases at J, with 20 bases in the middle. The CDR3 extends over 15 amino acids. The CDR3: CASSPRGGDGGEQFF. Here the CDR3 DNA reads TGTGCCAGCAGCCCTCGGGGTGGAGACGGTGGAGAGCAGTTCTTC.

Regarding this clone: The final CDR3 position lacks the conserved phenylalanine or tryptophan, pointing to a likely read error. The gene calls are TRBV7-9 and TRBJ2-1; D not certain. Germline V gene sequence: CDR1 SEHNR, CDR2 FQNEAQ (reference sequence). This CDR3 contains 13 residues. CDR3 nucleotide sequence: TGTGCCAGCAGATTAGATTTGTTCAATGAGCAGTTCTTG. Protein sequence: CASRLDLFNEQFL.

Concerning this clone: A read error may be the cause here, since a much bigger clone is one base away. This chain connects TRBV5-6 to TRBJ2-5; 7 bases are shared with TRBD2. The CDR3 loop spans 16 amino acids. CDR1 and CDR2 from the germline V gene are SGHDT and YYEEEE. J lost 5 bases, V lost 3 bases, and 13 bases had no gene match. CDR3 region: CASSSDTWEGNETQYF. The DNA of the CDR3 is TGTGCCAGCAGCTCGGACACGTGGGAGGGCAATGAGACCCAGTACTTC.

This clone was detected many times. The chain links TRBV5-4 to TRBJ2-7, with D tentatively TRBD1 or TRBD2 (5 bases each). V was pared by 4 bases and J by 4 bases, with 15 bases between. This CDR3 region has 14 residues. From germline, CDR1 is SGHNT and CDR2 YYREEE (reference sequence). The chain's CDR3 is CASSRRDGFYEQYF. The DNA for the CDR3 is TGTGCCAGCAGCAGAAGGGACGGGTTTTACGAGCAGTACTTC.

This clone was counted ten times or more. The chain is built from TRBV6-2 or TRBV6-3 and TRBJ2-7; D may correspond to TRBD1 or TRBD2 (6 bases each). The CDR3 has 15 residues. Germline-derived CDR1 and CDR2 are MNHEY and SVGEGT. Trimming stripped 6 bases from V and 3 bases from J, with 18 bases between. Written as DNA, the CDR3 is TGTGCCAGCAGACGAGGGGGGACAACCCTCTACGAGCAGTACTTC. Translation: CASRRGGTTLYEQYF.

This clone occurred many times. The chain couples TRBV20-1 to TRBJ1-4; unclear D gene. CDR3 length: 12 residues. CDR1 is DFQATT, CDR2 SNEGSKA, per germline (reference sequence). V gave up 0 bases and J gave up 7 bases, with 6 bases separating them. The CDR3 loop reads CSARDQAEKLFF. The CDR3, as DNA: TGCAGTGCTAGAGATCAGGCTGAAAAACTGTTTTTT.

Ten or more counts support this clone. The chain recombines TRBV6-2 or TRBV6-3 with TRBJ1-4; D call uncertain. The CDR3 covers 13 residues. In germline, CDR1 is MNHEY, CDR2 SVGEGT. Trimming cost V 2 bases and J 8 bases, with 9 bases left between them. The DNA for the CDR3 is TGTGCCAGCAGTTACCTAATGGGCGAAAAACTGTTTTTT. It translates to CASSYLMGEKLFF.

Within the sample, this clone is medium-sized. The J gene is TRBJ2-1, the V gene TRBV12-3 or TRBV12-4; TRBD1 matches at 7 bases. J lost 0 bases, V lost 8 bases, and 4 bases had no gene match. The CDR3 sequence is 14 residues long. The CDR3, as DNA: TGTGCCAGCGCACAGGGGAGCTCCTACAATGAGCAGTTCTTC. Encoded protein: CASAQGSSYNEQFF.

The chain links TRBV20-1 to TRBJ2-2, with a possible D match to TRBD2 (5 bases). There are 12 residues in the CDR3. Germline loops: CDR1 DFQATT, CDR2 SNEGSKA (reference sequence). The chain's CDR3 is CRGREGPGELFF. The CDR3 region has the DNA TGCAGGGGTAGAGAGGGCCCAGGGGAGCTGTTTTTT.

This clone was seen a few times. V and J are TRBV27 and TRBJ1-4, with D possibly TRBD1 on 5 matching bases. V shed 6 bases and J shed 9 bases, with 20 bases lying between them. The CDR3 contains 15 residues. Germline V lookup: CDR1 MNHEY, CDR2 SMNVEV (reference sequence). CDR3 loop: CASSPKGRGYKKLFF. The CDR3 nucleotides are TGTGCCAGCAGCCCTAAGGGACGGGGGTATAAAAAACTGTTTTTT. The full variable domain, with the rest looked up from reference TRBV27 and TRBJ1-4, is EAQVTQNPRYLITVTGKKLTVTCSQNMNHEYMSWYRQDPGLGLRQIYYSMNVEVTDKGDVPEGYKVSRKEKRNFPLILESPSPNQTSLYFCASSPKGRGYKKLFFGSGTQLSVL.

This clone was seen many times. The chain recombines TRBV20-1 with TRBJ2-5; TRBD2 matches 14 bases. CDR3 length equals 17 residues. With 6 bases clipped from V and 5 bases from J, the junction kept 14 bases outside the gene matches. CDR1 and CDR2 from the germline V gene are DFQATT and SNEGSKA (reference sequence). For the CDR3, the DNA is TGCAGTGCCAGACTAGCGGGAGGGCCAAGGGATCAGGAGACCCAGTACTTC. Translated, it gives CSARLAGGPRDQETQYF.

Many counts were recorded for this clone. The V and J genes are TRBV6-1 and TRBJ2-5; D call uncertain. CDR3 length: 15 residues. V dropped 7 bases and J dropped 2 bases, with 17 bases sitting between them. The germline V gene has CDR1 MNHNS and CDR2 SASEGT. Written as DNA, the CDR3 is TGTGCCAGCATGCCTCGCTGGGCTTCGCAAGAGACCCAGTACTTC. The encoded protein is CASMPRWASQETQYF.

DNA of the CDR3: TGTGCCAGAAGCCTGTGTGGGAACACTGAAGCTTTCTTT. It specifies CARSLCGNTEAFF. The chain uses TRBV11-2 and TRBJ1-1; no reliable D call. V lost 9 bases, J lost 1 base, and 12 bases lay in between. Germline lookup yields CDR1 SGHAT and CDR2 FQNNGV. The CDR3 runs 13 residues.

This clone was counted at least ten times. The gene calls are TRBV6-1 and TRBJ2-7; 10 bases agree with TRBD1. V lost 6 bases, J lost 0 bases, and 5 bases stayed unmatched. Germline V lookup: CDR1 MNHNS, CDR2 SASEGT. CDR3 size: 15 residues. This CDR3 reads CASRPRQGASYEQYF. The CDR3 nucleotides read TGTGCCAGCAGGCCTAGACAGGGGGCCTCCTACGAGCAGTACTTC.

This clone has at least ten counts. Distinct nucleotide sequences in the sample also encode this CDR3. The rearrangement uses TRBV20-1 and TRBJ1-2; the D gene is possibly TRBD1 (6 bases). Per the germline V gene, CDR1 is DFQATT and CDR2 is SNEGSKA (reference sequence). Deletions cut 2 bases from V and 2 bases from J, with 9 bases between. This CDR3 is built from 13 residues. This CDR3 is CSARRTDNYGYTF. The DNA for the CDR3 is TGCAGTGCTAGACGGACAGACAACTATGGCTACACCTTC.

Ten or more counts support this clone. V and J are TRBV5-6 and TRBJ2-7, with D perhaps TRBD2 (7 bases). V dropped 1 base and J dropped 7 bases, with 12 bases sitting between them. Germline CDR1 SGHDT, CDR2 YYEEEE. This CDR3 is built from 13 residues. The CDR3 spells CASSLKGGSEQYF. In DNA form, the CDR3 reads TGTGCCAGCAGCTTGAAGGGGGGGAGTGAGCAGTACTTC.